This T cell receptor (beta chain) derives from a study of blood T cell repertoires in COVID-19. Study details: Specimens from acute and convalescent COVID-19 originated in the United States, Italy and Spain. Sample material is recorded as cDNA or gDNA derived from T cells, B-cell-depleted T cells, or PBMCs.

Source study methods: It was from reference gene primer amplification that nucleated cell counts were estimated. Repertoires were generated with immunoSEQ multiplex PCR, while TCRdb's copy carries only in-frame clones and drops some. V and J calls and clone size follow that table, whereas D and trimming were derived from the DNA. The data contain a few hundred thousand clones, 80% to 90% of them singletons. CDR3 size: 14 residues. Germline V gene sequence: CDR1 SNHLY, CDR2 FYNNEI. V lost 7 bases, J lost 1 base, and 11 bases lay in between. The sample was peripheral blood. The clonotype comes from a woman between 35 and 50 years old with acute or convalescent COVID-19. This rearrangement joins TRBV2 to TRBJ1-5; D unclear. CDR3 sequence (DNA): TGTGCCAGCACCCGGGTTCTAAGCAATCAGCCCCAGCATTTT. Protein product: CASTRVLSNQPQHF.